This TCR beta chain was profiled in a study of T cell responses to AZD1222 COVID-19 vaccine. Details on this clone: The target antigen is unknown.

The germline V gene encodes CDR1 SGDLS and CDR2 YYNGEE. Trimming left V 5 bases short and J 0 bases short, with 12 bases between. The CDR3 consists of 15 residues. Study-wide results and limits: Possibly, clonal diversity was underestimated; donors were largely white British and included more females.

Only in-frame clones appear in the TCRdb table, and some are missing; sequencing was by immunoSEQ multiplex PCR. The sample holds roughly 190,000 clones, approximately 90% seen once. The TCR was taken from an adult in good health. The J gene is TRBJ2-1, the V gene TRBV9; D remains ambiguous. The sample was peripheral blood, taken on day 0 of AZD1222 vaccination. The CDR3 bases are TGTGCCAGCAGGCCGGGTCTTAGCTCCTACAATGAGCAGTTCTTC. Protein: CASRPGLSSYNEQFF.